This TCR beta chain derives from a study of blood T cell repertoires in COVID-19. Study in general: Whether acute or convalescent, the COVID-19 samples came from the United States, Italy and Spain. T cells, B-cell-depleted T cells, or PBMCs provided the cDNA or gDNA that served as material.

V shed 7 bases and J 4 bases; nucleotides not matched to a gene: 6. This CDR3 has 15 residues. Germline V gives CDR1 MNHEY, CDR2 SVGAGI. In the authors' workflow: For nucleated cells, counts were estimated from reference gene primer amplification. Profiled with immunoSEQ multiplex PCR; TCRdb holds only in-frame clones, not every one. The V and J calls and clone size come from that table; D and trimming were worked out from the DNA. The sample shows about 220,000 clones, 84% of them seen only once. Sequencing was carried out using peripheral blood. This receptor was identified in a woman under 40 who had recovered from COVID-19. The chain is built from TRBV6-5 and TRBJ2-2, with 10 positions matching TRBD2. The CDR3 DNA sequence: TGTGCCAGCAAAGCGGGAGGGTACCTCACCGGGGAGCTGTTTTTT. Translation: CASKAGGYLTGELFF.